The text below deals with one T cell receptor (beta chain). Its antigen is not identified. With a much larger clone just one base away, this may be a read error. The library tagged individual cDNA molecules with unique molecular identifiers. One entry per CDR3 protein results from TCRdb running MiXCR on the RACE reads. The data show 75,000 to 100,000 distinct CDR3 sequences, approximately 9.7% seen once. V lost 5 bases and J 5 bases, leaving 15 bases between the germline ends. This CDR3 has 14 amino acids. Germline V gene data show CDR1 as MDHEN and CDR2 as SYDVKM. The record originates from a study of human T cells and chemical hapten exposure. Study information: TCR yield per sample varied, mainly due to pooled library volumes.

Findings of the study overall: The number of TCRs above 1 in 1000 frequency did not change after DPC sensitization.

The time point denotes: healthy volunteer bleed at 2 weeks. The study extracted total RNA from unfractionated whole blood. This chain uses TRBV28 with TRBJ1-1; D gene uncertain. The TCR was taken from a female donor in good health. Some clones in this sample may be carry-over from other donors' samples. The sequenced sample consisted of whole blood. DNA of the CDR3: TGTGCCAGCAGTGTCAACGAAGCGGAGACTGAAGCTTTCTTT. Translating it yields CASSVNEAETEAFF.